This T cell receptor beta chain was captured in a study of blood T cell repertoires in COVID-19 (dated by TCRdb to 2020 to 2022). Context from the whole study: The collaborator samples originated in the United States, Italy and Spain and spanned the acute and convalescent phases of COVID-19. Subjects who had been exposed to COVID-19, were actively infected with it, or had recovered from it provided the deeply sampled blood TCRbeta repertoires that made up the dataset. The samples were drawn from two sources: the first 160 participants of the ongoing ImmuneRACE study, and over 950 subjects contributed by 6 global collaborators. The prospective study material was composed of cDNA or gDNA derived from T cells, B-cell-depleted T cells, or PBMCs. Where available, HLA class I and class II types were taken from metadata supplied by the sample provider and were not determined by assay-based typing. A de-identified subject ID, COVID-19 status, age in years and sex were almost always included in the sample metadata. A freely available public database, intended as a resource for researchers studying the immune response to SARS-CoV-2, is where the repertoires were released.

The immunoSEQ Assay, a bias-controlled multiplex PCR, was used to amplify TCRbeta CDR3 regions from genomic DNA. The authors' analysis ran thus. The number of nucleated cells in each sample was estimated by amplification of reference gene primers within the assay. Sequence reads were collapsed and filtered to measure the absolute abundance of every unique TCRbeta CDR3 rearrangement. For each sample, productive Simpson clonality was calculated by taking the square root of Simpson's diversity index across productive rearrangements. TCRdb retrieved this table from immuneACCESS and kept in-frame rearrangements only. Not all clones are present; in checked studies, unresolved V genes account for under half, and no reason is known for the remainder. The V and J calls and clone size were taken over from that table, and D and trimming were inferred from the DNA. Here the sample has approximately 160,000 clones; 90% occur a single time. Over 15% of the sample comes from the top ten.

Points the paper makes about the study in general: Clinical and demographic metadata were provided uncurated, with the amount varying by source and participant.

In the case of this clone: Its antigen remains undetermined. There are no base qualities to consult, and no much larger clone falls within one base.

Whole blood was collected in K2EDTA tubes by collaborating institutions according to the institutions' own protocols. For TCRbeta analysis, collaborators shipped samples in one of three forms: frozen whole blood, isolated PBMCs, or DNA extracted from either of those sample types. Sequencing used peripheral blood. This clonotype was obtained from a man aged 55-75 years with active or convalescent COVID-19.

The CDR3 loop reads CASTTGFAEAFF. The sequenced DNA is TGTGCCAGCACCACAGGGTTCGCTGAAGCTTTCTTT. The chain employs TRBV7-9 and TRBJ1-1, with TRBD1 as a weak D call on 6 bases. V and J are truncated by 7 bases and 6 bases respectively, leaving an intervening sequence of 12 bases. The CDR3 has 12 amino acids, counting the end cysteine and phenylalanine. Only the CDR3 DNA stays, 36 bases, in frame from base 1. CDR1 and CDR2 are read off the germline V gene (reference sequence) as SEHNR and FQNEAQ. Supplemented by the reference TRBV7-9 and TRBJ1-1 proteins around the CDR3, the complete variable domain is DTGVSQNPRHKITKRGQNVTFRCDPISEHNRLYWYRQTLGQGPEFLTYFQNEAQLEKSRLLSDRFSAERPKGSFSTLEIQRTEQGDSAMYLCASTTGFAEAFFGQGTRLTVV.